This passage covers 23 T cell receptor beta chains from one sample sequenced in a study of blood T cell repertoires in COVID-19. The data were produced by immunoSEQ multiplex PCR, yet TCRdb's version contains in-frame clones alone and is incomplete. The sample has around 150,000 clones; almost 80% are singletons. The sequenced material came from peripheral blood. Every receptor here comes from a man aged 55 to 70 who had recovered from COVID-19.

The chain employs TRBV28 and TRBJ1-2; 8 nucleotides line up with TRBD1. Losses at the gene ends were 6 bases for V and 2 bases for J; bases not matched to a gene: 8. Per germline, CDR1 MDHEN and CDR2 SYDVKM. The length of the CDR3 is 15 residues. CDR3 protein: CASSPGQGLNYGYTF. CDR3 DNA sequence: TGTGCCAGCAGCCCCGGACAGGGACTAAACTATGGCTACACCTTC.

The genes are TRBV11-3 and TRBJ2-1, with 7 bases matching TRBD1. Trimming at V came to 5 bases and at J to 1 base, leaving 14 bases not matched to a gene. The CDR3 has 18 residues. Germline V gene data show CDR1 as SGHNT and CDR2 as YENEEA. The CDR3 reads CASSDRTGGLISYNEQFF. CDR3 nucleotides: TGTGCCAGCAGCGATCGGACAGGCGGCCTAATTTCCTACAATGAGCAGTTCTTC.

The chain has TRBV7-9 and TRBJ1-2; a possible D gene is TRBD1 (5 bases). Trimming removed 5 bases at V and 4 bases at J, with 17 bases between. From germline, CDR1 is SEHNR and CDR2 FQNEAQ (reference sequence). The CDR3 consists of 15 residues. The CDR3 sequence: CASSPPTERGYGYTF. The CDR3 nucleotides are TGTGCCAGCAGCCCACCGACAGAAAGGGGCTATGGCTACACCTTC.

V usage is TRBV28 and J usage is TRBJ2-3; 9 nucleotides agree with TRBD1. J was trimmed by 4 bases and V by 9 bases; bases with no gene match: 11. Germline V gene lookup returns CDR1 MDHEN and CDR2 SYDVKM. CDR3 size: 15 residues. In DNA form, the CDR3 reads TGTGCCAGTGACGGGACAGGGCTTTCGTCAGATACGCAGTATTTT. It translates to CASDGTGLSSDTQYF.

V and J are TRBV4-3 and TRBJ1-3; 7 bases are shared with TRBD1. The CDR3 is made up of 14 amino acids. The V gene end was trimmed by 2 bases and the J gene end by 7 bases; junction bases not matched to a gene: 5. Germline V gene data show CDR1 as LGHNA and CDR2 as YSLEER. The DNA for the CDR3 is TGCGCCAGCAGCCAAAGACAGGGCGCGAACACCATATATTTT. This codes for CASSQRQGANTIYF.

J is TRBJ2-7 and V is TRBV3-1 (or the pseudogene TRBV3-2); TRBD1 aligns across 9 bases. V gave up 4 bases and J gave up 6 bases; unmatched junction bases: 10. The CDR3 spans 15 residues. The germline CDR1 and CDR2 sequences are LGHDT and YNNKEL (reference sequence). The CDR3 sequence is CASSRDGQGTSEQYF. CDR3 DNA sequence: TGTGCCAGCAGCCGGGATGGACAGGGGACGAGCGAGCAGTACTTC.

V gene TRBV4-3 combines with J gene TRBJ2-5; a possible D gene is TRBD2 (5 bases). This CDR3 is 16 amino acids long. V was trimmed by 2 bases and J by 5 bases, leaving 18 bases between them. Germline V gene sequence: CDR1 LGHNA, CDR2 YSLEER. Here the CDR3 reads CASSQSSGLVWETQYF. In DNA form, the CDR3 reads TGCGCCAGCAGCCAATCCTCGGGGTTGGTCTGGGAGACCCAGTACTTC.

The chain uses TRBV7-9 and TRBJ1-2; perhaps TRBD1 as D (6 bases). V shed 7 bases and J shed 3 bases, with 21 bases lying between them. The germline V gene encodes CDR1 SEHNR and CDR2 FQNEAQ (reference sequence). This CDR3 has 16 amino acids. The CDR3 DNA follows: TGTGCCAGCACCAACAACCCGAGGGGGATGGACTATGGCTACACCTTC. It yields the protein CASTNNPRGMDYGYTF.

The V and J genes are TRBV27 and TRBJ2-2; 7 nucleotides match TRBD1. Per germline, CDR1 MNHEY and CDR2 SMNVEV (reference sequence). This CDR3 is 17 amino acids long. V lost 5 bases, J lost 6 bases, and 15 bases stayed unmatched. The CDR3 here is CASSINPQGIRSGELFF. The DNA for the CDR3 is TGTGCCAGCAGTATCAACCCACAGGGGATCCGCTCCGGGGAGCTGTTTTTT.

In this sample, this clone turned up a few times. The rearrangement uses TRBV3-1 (or the pseudogene TRBV3-2) and TRBJ1-2; D is unclear. V lost 3 bases and J lost 8, with 19 bases in between. This CDR3 region has 15 residues. The germline V gene has CDR1 LGHDT and CDR2 YNNKEL (reference sequence). The CDR3 coding sequence is TGTGCCAGCAGCCAGCCCGGGGAGCCGCGAGGAGGCTACACCTTC. Protein product: CASSQPGEPRGGYTF.

The chain is built from TRBV6-5 and TRBJ2-7, with 8 bases matching TRBD2. Trimming at V came to 4 bases and at J to 5 bases, leaving 10 bases not matched to a gene. The CDR3 is 15 residues long. The germline CDR1 and CDR2 sequences are MNHEY and SVGAGI. The CDR3 DNA sequence: TGTGCCAGCAGTTTGTTTAGCGGGAACCCCAACGAGCAGTACTTC. Its translation: CASSLFSGNPNEQYF.

The chain recombines TRBV5-1 with TRBJ2-3; TRBD1 aligns across 7 bases. Trimming at V came to 3 bases and at J to 3 bases, leaving 7 bases not matched to a gene. Germline CDR1 is SGHRS and CDR2 is YFSETQ. The CDR3 loop spans 15 amino acids. The CDR3 loop is CASSSPPGGTDTQYF. The CDR3 DNA reads as TGCGCCAGCAGCTCCCCGCCAGGGGGAACAGATACGCAGTATTTT.

The J gene is TRBJ2-3, the V gene TRBV19, with D perhaps TRBD2 (6 bases). The CDR3 contains 16 residues. In germline, CDR1 is LNHDA, CDR2 SQIVND (reference sequence). Trimming took off 5 bases at V and 0 bases at J, with 15 bases between the two ends. CDR3 loop: CASSPLAGRSTDTQYF. The CDR3 DNA reads as TGTGCCAGTAGTCCCCTCGCGGGGAGGAGCACAGATACGCAGTATTTT.

Only one count was recorded for this clone. This chain joins TRBV6-2 or TRBV6-3 and TRBJ2-7, with D tentatively TRBD1 (6 bases). Germline assignment: CDR1 MNHEY and CDR2 SVGEGT. This CDR3 comprises 15 residues. V lost 4 bases to trimming and J lost 4 bases, with 17 bases between them. CDR3 DNA sequence: TGTGCCAGCAGTTTCTCCAGGGGAGACGTGTACGAGCAGTACTTC. This codes for CASSFSRGDVYEQYF.

The chain couples TRBV29-1 to TRBJ1-3; 7 nucleotides align to TRBD1. CDR3 length: 14 residues. Germline assignment: CDR1 SQVTM and CDR2 ANQGSEA. The V and J ends lost 3 bases and 4 bases, in that order; junction bases with no gene match: 6. CDR3 nucleotides: TGCAGCGTTGATGATACAGGGGCCGGAAACACCATATATTTT. It specifies CSVDDTGAGNTIYF.

This clone was seen once. The chain links TRBV7-2 to TRBJ1-2, with 7 bases matching TRBD1. This CDR3 has 15 amino acids. With 1 base clipped from V and 2 bases from J, the junction kept 4 bases outside the gene matches. CDR1 and CDR2 (germline): SGHTA, FQGNSA. CDR3 DNA sequence: TGTGCCAGCAGCTTAGTTGGGACAGCGAACTATGGCTACACCTTC. It specifies CASSLVGTANYGYTF.

The J gene is TRBJ2-5, the V gene TRBV4-3; perhaps TRBD2 as D (5 bases). The CDR3 spans 13 residues. CDR1 and CDR2 from the germline V gene are LGHNA and YSLEER. Trimming pared 0 bases from V and 9 bases from J, leaving 11 bases between. CDR3 sequence: CASSQDPLGAQYF. The CDR3 coding sequence is TGCGCCAGCAGCCAAGATCCCCTCGGGGCCCAGTACTTC.

The chain couples TRBV5-6 to TRBJ1-2; no clear D. Germline values: CDR1 SGHDT, CDR2 YYEEEE. Trimming took off 4 bases at V and 4 bases at J, with 11 bases between the two ends. The CDR3 runs to 13 residues. This CDR3 reads CASSIRSLYGYTF. CDR3 DNA sequence: TGTGCCAGCAGCATCCGGAGCCTCTATGGCTACACCTTC. The complete variable domain, with remaining parts taken from reference TRBV5-6 and TRBJ1-2, reads DAGVTQSPTHLIKTRGQQVTLRCSPKSGHDTVSWYQQALGQGPQFIFQYYEEEERQRGNFPDRFSGHQFPNYSSELNVNALLLGDSALYLCASSIRSLYGYTFGSGTRLTVV.

Many counts were recorded for this clone. The chain is built from TRBV4-3 and TRBJ2-3, with TRBD1 identical over 7 bases. The V and J ends lost 4 bases and 4 bases, in that order; junction bases with no gene match: 8. The CDR3 runs 15 residues. Germline-derived CDR1 and CDR2 are LGHNA and YSLEER. CDR3 amino acids: CASSPTDTGADTQYF. The CDR3 DNA sequence: TGCGCCAGCAGCCCTACCGATACAGGGGCAGATACGCAGTATTTT.

This chain uses TRBV4-1 with TRBJ2-1; 10 positions match TRBD2. The germline CDR1 and CDR2 sequences are MGHRA and YSYEKL. The length of the CDR3 is 16 residues. J lost 7 bases, V lost 4 bases, and 10 bases had no gene match. CDR3 in DNA: TGCGCCAGCAGCCGCAGAGCCGGGACTAGCGCGAATGAGCAGTTCTTC. Residues: CASSRRAGTSANEQFF.

The chain employs TRBV12-3 or TRBV12-4 and TRBJ1-2; D not certain. V lost 7 bases to trimming and J lost 5 bases, with 8 bases between them. This CDR3 region has 11 residues. In nucleotides, the CDR3 is TGTGCCAGCAAATTCAGATATGGCTACACCTTC. Its translation is CASKFRYGYTF.

The chain couples TRBV28 to TRBJ2-7; 8 bases fit TRBD2. V lost 10 bases and J lost 2; bases outside the gene matches: 10. Germline V gives CDR1 MDHEN, CDR2 SYDVKM. CDR3 length equals 14 residues. The CDR3 region is CATYLTSEAYEQYF. The CDR3 DNA sequence: TGTGCCACCTACCTGACTAGCGAGGCCTACGAGCAGTACTTC.

This chain uses TRBV7-2 with TRBJ2-5; maybe TRBD1 (5 bases). The germline V gene has CDR1 SGHTA and CDR2 FQGNSA. The CDR3 contains 14 residues. V was clipped by 1 base and J by 5 bases, with 11 bases between them. CDR3 nucleotide sequence: TGTGCCAGCAGCTTAGGGTCAGGGTACGAGACCCAGTACTTC. The encoded protein is CASSLGSGYETQYF.